The present TCR beta chain was sequenced within a study of T cells after yellow fever vaccination. Overall study findings and caveats: The secondary response was weaker but peaked faster, day 5 versus 15. Abundant clonotypes from the bulk population could have been carried over as contaminants into FACS-sorted repertoires. There was a small share of clonotypes that showed up in both the CD4 and CD8 compartments.

Comment on this clonotype: Antigen: not known.

V gave up 7 bases and J gave up 5 bases; unmatched junction bases: 8. Germline CDR1 LNHDA, CDR2 SQIVND (reference sequence). This CDR3 has 14 amino acids. UMIs were added to TCR cDNA along with a universal primer site when it was made by 5'RACE template switching. One entry per CDR3 protein, called by TCRdb with MiXCR from the 5' RACE reads. The sample yields about 220,000 distinct CDR3 sequences, 2.5% to 3.5% seen once. The gene calls are TRBV19 and TRBJ1-5, with 7 bases that match TRBD1. The source was CD4+ T cells sorted from PBMCs, collected 10 days after the yellow fever booster vaccination. The TCR comes from a man between 18 and 35 years old who received the YFV17D yellow fever vaccine. The CDR3 loop reads CASKNRDRHQPQHF. In DNA form, the CDR3 reads TGTGCCAGTAAAAACCGGGACAGACATCAGCCCCAGCATTTT.